The present T cell receptor (beta chain) was sequenced within a study of shared clonotypes between healthy human individuals. Concerning this clone itself: Its specificity is unknown.

A roughly 200 ng quantity of DNA, tens of thousands of T cell genomes, went into the sorted-subset replicate PCRs. Clones were read by immunoSEQ multiplex PCR, and TCRdb kept only the in-frame ones, dropping some. This table has 850,000 to 1,100,000 clones, roughly 77% appearing once. Study-wide points: Roughly 5.3% of naive CD4 clonotypes were common to a handful of donors. When compared with the clonotypes that were shared by all four sorted-subset donors, the non-shared clonotypes turned out to have lower generation probabilities.

Germline CDR1 and CDR2: MNHEY and SMNVEV (reference sequence). The length of the CDR3 is 13 residues. The V end was cut by 10 bases, the J end by 6 bases, with 19 bases between. The sample consisted of memory CD4+ T cells from PBMCs. Subset indicated: CD45RA-negative fraction. The receptor comes from a young man in good health. Some clones in this sample may be carry-over from other donors' samples. The rearrangement uses TRBV27 and TRBJ2-7; TRBD2 is a possible D gene (6 bases). CDR3 residues: CATGIGGSLEQYF. CDR3 bases: TGTGCCACAGGGATTGGGGGGTCTCTCGAGCAGTACTTC.